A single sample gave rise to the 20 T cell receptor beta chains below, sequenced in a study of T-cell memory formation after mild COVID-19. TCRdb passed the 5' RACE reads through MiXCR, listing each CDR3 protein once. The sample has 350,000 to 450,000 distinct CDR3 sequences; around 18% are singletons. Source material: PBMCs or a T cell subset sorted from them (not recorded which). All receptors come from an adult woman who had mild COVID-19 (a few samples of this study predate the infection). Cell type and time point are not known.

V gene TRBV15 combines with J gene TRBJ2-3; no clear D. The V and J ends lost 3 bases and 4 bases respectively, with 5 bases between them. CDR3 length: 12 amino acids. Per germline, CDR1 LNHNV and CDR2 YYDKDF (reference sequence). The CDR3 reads CATSSLADTQYF. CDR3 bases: TGTGCCACCAGCAGTCTAGCAGATACGCAGTATTTT.

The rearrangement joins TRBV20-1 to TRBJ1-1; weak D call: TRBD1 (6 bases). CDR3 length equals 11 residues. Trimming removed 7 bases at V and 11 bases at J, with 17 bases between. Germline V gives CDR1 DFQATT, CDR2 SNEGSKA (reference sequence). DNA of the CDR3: TGCAGTGTGTCCACAGGGTTAGGTGCTTTCTTT. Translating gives CSVSTGLGAFF.

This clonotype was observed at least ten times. The CDR3 protein is CASSFTGTGAYEQYF. The CDR3, as DNA: TGTGCCAGCAGTTTCACCGGGACAGGGGCTTACGAGCAGTACTTC. This sequence joins TRBV27 and TRBJ2-7; 10 bases are a match to TRBD1. Unmatched junction bases numbered 6, after V lost 3 bases and J lost 4 bases. In germline, CDR1 is MNHEY, CDR2 SMNVEV (reference sequence). CDR3 length equals 15 residues.

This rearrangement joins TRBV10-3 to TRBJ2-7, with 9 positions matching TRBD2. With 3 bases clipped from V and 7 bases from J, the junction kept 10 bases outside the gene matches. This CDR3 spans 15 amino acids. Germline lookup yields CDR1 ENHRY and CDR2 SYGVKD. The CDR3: CAISEGGLALEEQYF. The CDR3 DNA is TGTGCCATCAGTGAAGGGGGACTAGCCCTCGAGGAGCAGTACTTC.

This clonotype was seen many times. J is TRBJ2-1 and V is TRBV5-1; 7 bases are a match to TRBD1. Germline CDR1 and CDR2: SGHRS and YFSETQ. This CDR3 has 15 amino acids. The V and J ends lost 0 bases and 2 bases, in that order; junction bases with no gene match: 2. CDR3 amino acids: CASSLGGQTYNEQFF. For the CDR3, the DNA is TGCGCCAGCAGCTTGGGGGGACAGACCTACAATGAGCAGTTCTTC.

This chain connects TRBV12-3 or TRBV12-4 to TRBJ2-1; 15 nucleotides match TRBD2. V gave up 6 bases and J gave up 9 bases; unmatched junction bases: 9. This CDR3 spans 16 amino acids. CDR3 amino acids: CASSRLGLAGGGEQFF. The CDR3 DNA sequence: TGTGCCAGCAGCCGACTGGGACTAGCGGGAGGTGGTGAGCAGTTCTTC.

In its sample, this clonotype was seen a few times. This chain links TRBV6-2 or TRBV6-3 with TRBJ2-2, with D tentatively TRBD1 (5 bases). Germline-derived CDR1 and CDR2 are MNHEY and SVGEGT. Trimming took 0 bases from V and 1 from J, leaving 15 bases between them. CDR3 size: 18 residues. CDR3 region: CASSYSASDSLNTGELFF. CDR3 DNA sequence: TGTGCCAGCAGTTACTCCGCCTCAGACAGTCTGAACACCGGGGAGCTGTTTTTT.

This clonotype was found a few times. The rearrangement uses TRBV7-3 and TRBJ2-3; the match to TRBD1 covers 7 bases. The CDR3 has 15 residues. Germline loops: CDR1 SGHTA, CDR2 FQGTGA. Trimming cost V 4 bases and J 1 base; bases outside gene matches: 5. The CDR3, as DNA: TGTGCCAGCAGCTCGGGACAGCTTCGCACAGATACGCAGTATTTT. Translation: CASSSGQLRTDTQYF. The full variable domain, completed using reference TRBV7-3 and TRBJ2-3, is GAGVSQTPSNKVTEKGKYVELRCDPISGHTALYWYRQSLGQGPEFLIYFQGTGAADDSGLPNDRFFAVRPEGSVSTLKIQRTERGDSAVYLCASSSGQLRTDTQYFGPGTRLTVL.

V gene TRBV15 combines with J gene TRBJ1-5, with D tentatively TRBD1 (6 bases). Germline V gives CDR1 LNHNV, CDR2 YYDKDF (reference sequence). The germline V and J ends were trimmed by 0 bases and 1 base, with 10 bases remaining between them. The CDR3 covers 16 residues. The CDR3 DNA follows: TGTGCCACCAGCAGAGAGAGGGGACAAAGCAATCAGCCCCAGCATTTT. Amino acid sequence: CATSRERGQSNQPQHF.

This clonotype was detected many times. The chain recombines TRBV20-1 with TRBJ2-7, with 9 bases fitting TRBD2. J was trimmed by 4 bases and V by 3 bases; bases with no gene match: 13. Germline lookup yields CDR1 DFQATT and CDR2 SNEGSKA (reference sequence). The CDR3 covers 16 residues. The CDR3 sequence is CSARKTFLTSGYEQYF. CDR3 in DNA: TGCAGTGCTAGGAAGACTTTCCTGACTAGCGGATACGAGCAGTACTTC.

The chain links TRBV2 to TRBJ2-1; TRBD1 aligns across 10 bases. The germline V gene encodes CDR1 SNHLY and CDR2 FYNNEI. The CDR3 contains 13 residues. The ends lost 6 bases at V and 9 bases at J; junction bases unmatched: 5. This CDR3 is CASRRQGAIEQFF. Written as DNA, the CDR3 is TGTGCCAGCAGACGACAGGGGGCGATTGAGCAGTTCTTC.

The CDR3 sequence is CASSLGAGVPYGYTF. CDR3 nucleotides: TGTGCCAGCAGCTTAGGGGCAGGGGTCCCCTATGGCTACACCTTC. The chain combines TRBV7-8 with TRBJ1-2, with D possibly matching TRBD1 (6 bases). CDR3 length: 15 amino acids. Germline-derived CDR1 and CDR2 are SGHVS and FQNEAQ. V dropped 1 base and J dropped 4 bases, with 13 bases sitting between them. The whole variable domain, filled in from reference TRBV7-8 and TRBJ1-2, reads GAGVSQSPRYKVAKRGQDVALRCDPISGHVSLFWYQQALGQGPEFLTYFQNEAQLDKSGLPSDRFFAERPEGSVSTLKIQRTQQEDSAVYLCASSLGAGVPYGYTFGSGTRLTVV.

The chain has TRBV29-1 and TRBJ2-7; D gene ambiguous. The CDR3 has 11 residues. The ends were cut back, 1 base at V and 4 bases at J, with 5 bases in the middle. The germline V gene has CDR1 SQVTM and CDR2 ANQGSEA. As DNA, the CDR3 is TGCAGCGTTGAAGTTAGTTACGAGCAGTACTTC. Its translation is CSVEVSYEQYF.

The CDR3 loop reads CASSQGGQGRINEQFF. The CDR3 DNA follows: TGTGCCAGCAGCCAAGGGGGCCAGGGGAGAATCAATGAGCAGTTCTTC. The chain has TRBV3-1 and TRBJ2-1, with D maybe TRBD1 (6 bases). CDR1 is LGHDT, CDR2 YNNKEL, per germline (reference sequence). The CDR3 contains 16 residues. Trimming cost V 1 base and J 6 bases, with 16 bases left between them.

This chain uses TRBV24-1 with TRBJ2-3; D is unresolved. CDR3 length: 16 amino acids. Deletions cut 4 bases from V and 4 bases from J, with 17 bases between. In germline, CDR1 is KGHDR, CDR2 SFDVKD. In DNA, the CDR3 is TGTGCCACCAGTGAACCCCGGGCCGACCAAGCAGATACGCAGTATTTT. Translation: CATSEPRADQADTQYF.

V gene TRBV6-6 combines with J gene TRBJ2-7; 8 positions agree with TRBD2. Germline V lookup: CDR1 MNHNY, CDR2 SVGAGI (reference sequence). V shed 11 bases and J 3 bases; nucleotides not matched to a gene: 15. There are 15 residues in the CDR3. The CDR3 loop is CASGGSWRGDYEQYF. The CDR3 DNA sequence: TGTGCCTCCGGGGGTTCCTGGCGGGGGGACTACGAGCAGTACTTC.

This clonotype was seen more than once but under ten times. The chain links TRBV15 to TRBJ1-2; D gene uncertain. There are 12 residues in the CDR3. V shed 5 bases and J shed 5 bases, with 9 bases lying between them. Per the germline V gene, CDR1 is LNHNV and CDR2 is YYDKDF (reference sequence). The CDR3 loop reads CATSEGNYGYTF. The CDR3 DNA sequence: TGTGCCACCAGCGAGGGTAATTATGGCTACACCTTC.

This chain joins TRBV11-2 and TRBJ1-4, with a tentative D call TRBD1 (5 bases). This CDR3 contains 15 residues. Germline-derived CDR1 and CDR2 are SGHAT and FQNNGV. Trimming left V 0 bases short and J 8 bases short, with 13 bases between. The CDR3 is CASSLDSGPSEKLFF. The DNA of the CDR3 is TGTGCCAGCAGCTTAGATTCGGGGCCGAGCGAAAAACTGTTTTTT. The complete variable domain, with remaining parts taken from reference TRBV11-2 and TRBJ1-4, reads EAGVAQSPRYKIIEKRQSVAFWCNPISGHATLYWYQQILGQGPKLLIQFQNNGVVDDSQLPKDRFSAERLKGVDSTLKIQPAKLEDSAVYLCASSLDSGPSEKLFFGSGTQLSVL.

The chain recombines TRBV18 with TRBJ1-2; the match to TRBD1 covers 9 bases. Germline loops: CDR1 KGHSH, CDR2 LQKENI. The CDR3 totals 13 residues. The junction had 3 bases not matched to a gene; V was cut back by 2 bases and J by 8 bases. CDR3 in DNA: TGTGCCAGCTCACCAGGGACAGGGACCGGCTACACCTTC. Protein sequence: CASSPGTGTGYTF.

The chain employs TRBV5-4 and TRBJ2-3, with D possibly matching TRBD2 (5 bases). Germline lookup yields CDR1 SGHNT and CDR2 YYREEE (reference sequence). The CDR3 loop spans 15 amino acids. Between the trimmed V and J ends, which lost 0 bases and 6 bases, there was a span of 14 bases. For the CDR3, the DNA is TGTGCCAGCAGCTTGGTGCTGGGGAGTCAGGATACGCAGTATTTT. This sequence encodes CASSLVLGSQDTQYF.